This TCR beta chain was found in a study of control samples from healthy donors and cancer patients. This clone turned up a few times. TCRdb keeps only in-frame clones here, not all; method: immunoSEQ multiplex PCR. The sample shows tens of thousands of clones, about 88% of them seen only once. After removal of 4 bases from V and 6 bases from J, the junction contained 2 bases not matched to a gene. Per the germline V gene, CDR1 is MGHRA and CDR2 is YSYEKL. The CDR3 length is 14 residues. This chain uses TRBV4-1 with TRBJ1-6; TRBD1 aligns across 8 bases. Sample: blood. The sequence derives from a woman aged 65 to 85 in good health. CDR3 bases: TGCGCCAGCAGCCGGACAGGGCTTAATTCACCCCTCCACTTT. Residues: CASSRTGLNSPLHF.